Sequencing of this TCR beta chain was carried out in a study of cytomegalovirus exposure and HLA in healthy donors. The study ran its PCR with 60 Vbeta and 13 Jbeta primers. TCRdb's copy holds only in-frame clones and misses some; the assay was immunoSEQ multiplex PCR. The table shows some 160,000 clones, with approximately 81% occurring only once. The CDR3 contains 15 residues. Germline loops: CDR1 LNHDA, CDR2 SQIVND (reference sequence). V lost 5 bases and J lost 6; bases outside the gene matches: 5. What was sequenced was PBMCs. This clonotype was sampled from a man between 18 and 29 years old in good health and CMV-seronegative. This chain uses TRBV19 with TRBJ2-3, with 13 bases fitting TRBD2. The CDR3 bases are TGTGCCAGTAGTTGGACTAGCGGGGGTGGGGATACGCAGTATTTT. This codes for CASSWTSGGGDTQYF.